A single sample is the source of the 28 T cell receptor beta chains below, sequenced in a study of response to subunit inactivated influenza vaccine. MiXCR, applied by TCRdb to the RT-PCR reads, yields one record per CDR3 protein. The sample includes 800,000 or so distinct CDR3 sequences, 20% to 25% of them seen just once. This material consisted of PBMCs from blood, taken around 5 days after vaccination. The receptors were gathered from a man aged 50-60 years who received an inactivated influenza vaccine.

V usage is TRBV29-1 and J usage is TRBJ2-2; D is undetermined. Germline lookup yields CDR1 SQVTM and CDR2 ANQGSEA. This CDR3 spans 11 amino acids. Trimming removed 5 bases at V and 4 bases at J, with 5 bases between. CDR3 nucleotides: TGCAGCGTTTTTGGCACCGGGGAGCTGTTTTTT. It yields the protein CSVFGTGELFF.

V is TRBV12-3 or TRBV12-4 and J is TRBJ1-1; 9 bases match TRBD1. The J segment lost 7 bases and the V segment lost 6 bases, leaving 9 bases of the junction unmatched. The CDR3 runs 14 residues. The CDR3 protein is CASSQNRGHGEAFF. CDR3 nucleotides: TGTGCCAGCAGCCAAAACAGGGGGCATGGTGAAGCTTTCTTT.

This chain uses TRBV7-2 with TRBJ1-2; TRBD1 is a possible D gene (5 bases). Germline values: CDR1 SGHTA, CDR2 FQGNSA. There are 13 residues in the CDR3. V gave up 1 base and J gave up 8 bases, with 11 bases separating them. The CDR3 bases are TGTGCCAGCAGCTTAGATGGAGGGGTCGGCTACACCTTC. Its translation: CASSLDGGVGYTF.

The chain links TRBV27 to TRBJ1-4, with 7 bases matching TRBD1. CDR1 and CDR2 (germline): MNHEY, SMNVEV (reference sequence). V lost 2 bases and J lost 7; bases outside the gene matches: 7. The CDR3 runs to 15 residues. The CDR3 DNA is TGTGCCAGCAGTTTAGCCAGGGGGATAGGTGAAAAACTGTTTTTT. It translates to CASSLARGIGEKLFF.

The chain carries TRBV3-1 and TRBJ2-1; TRBD2 matches 9 bases. The CDR3 has 15 amino acids. V shed 1 base and J 10 bases; nucleotides not matched to a gene: 8. Germline CDR1 LGHDT, CDR2 YNNKEL (reference sequence). DNA for the CDR3: TGTGCCAGCAGCCAAGGCGGGAGGGCCTATAAGGAGCAGTTCTTC. Translating gives CASSQGGRAYKEQFF.

V usage is TRBV7-2 and J usage is TRBJ1-5, with D perhaps matching TRBD1 (6 bases). Trimming stripped 5 bases from V and 5 bases from J, with 16 bases between. Germline CDR1 and CDR2: SGHTA and FQGNSA. This CDR3 spans 15 amino acids. CDR3 residues: CASSIRQGRDQPQHF. CDR3 DNA: TGTGCCAGCAGCATCCGGCAGGGGCGGGATCAGCCCCAGCATTTT.

The chain couples TRBV12-3 or TRBV12-4 to TRBJ2-3, with D possibly matching TRBD2 (6 bases). The CDR3 sequence is 16 residues long. V was cut by 3 bases and J by 2 bases, with 15 bases left in between. The CDR3 here is CASSFRAGRFTDTQYF. CDR3 sequence (DNA): TGTGCCAGCAGTTTTAGAGCGGGCAGATTCACAGATACGCAGTATTTT.

This clonotype came up a few times. This rearrangement joins TRBV3-1 to TRBJ2-4, with D perhaps TRBD1 (6 bases). Germline CDR1 and CDR2: LGHDT and YNNKEL (reference sequence). This CDR3 is 15 amino acids long. V lost 4 bases to trimming and J lost 6 bases, with 16 bases between them. The CDR3 DNA sequence: TGTGCCAGCAGCCCTACAGGGCTTGGGGGAAACATTCAGTACTTC. It is translated as CASSPTGLGGNIQYF.

This clonotype was seen a handful of times. The rearrangement uses TRBV20-1 and TRBJ2-7, with 10 bases fitting TRBD2. V trimming: 0 bases; J trimming: 4 bases; junction bases outside the gene matches: 6. The CDR3 has 15 amino acids. Germline V gives CDR1 DFQATT, CDR2 SNEGSKA (reference sequence). The CDR3 DNA follows: TGCAGTGCTAGAGATCTGGCTAGCGGGGGATACGAGCAGTACTTC. It encodes CSARDLASGGYEQYF.

V usage is TRBV27 and J usage is TRBJ1-5; tentative D call: TRBD1 (6 bases). Germline CDR1 and CDR2: MNHEY and SMNVEV (reference sequence). The CDR3 loop spans 15 amino acids. Trimming took 3 bases from V and 2 from J, leaving 11 bases between them. In nucleotides, the CDR3 is TGTGCCAGCAGTTTTGGGGGGCGAGGCAATCAGCCCCAGCATTTT. Its translation is CASSFGGRGNQPQHF.

The rearrangement uses TRBV7-2 and TRBJ1-1, with D uncertain. This CDR3 is built from 13 residues. V lost 3 bases to trimming and J lost 0 bases, with 5 bases between them. Germline V lookup: CDR1 SGHTA, CDR2 FQGNSA. CDR3 region: CASSFSLNTEAFF. CDR3 in DNA: TGTGCCAGCAGCTTCTCTTTGAACACTGAAGCTTTCTTT.

V is TRBV6-1 and J is TRBJ2-6; D not resolved. The CDR3 sequence is 15 residues long. Trimming pared 7 bases from V and 0 bases from J, leaving 10 bases between. The germline V gene encodes CDR1 MNHNS and CDR2 SASEGT. The CDR3 DNA sequence: TGTGCCAGCAAAGACGGCAGCTCTGGGGCCAACGTCCTGACTTTC. It translates to CASKDGSSGANVLTF.

This clonotype was observed at least ten times. The V gene is TRBV4-3, the J gene TRBJ2-3, with 9 positions matching TRBD2. Germline assignment: CDR1 LGHNA and CDR2 YSLEER. V was clipped by 3 bases and J by 2 bases; unmatched bases: 6. The CDR3 has 16 residues. CDR3 region: CASSQGPSGNTDTQYF. CDR3 coding DNA: TGCGCCAGCAGCCAGGGTCCTAGCGGGAACACAGATACGCAGTATTTT.

This clonotype has at least ten counts. The chain has TRBV2 and TRBJ1-5, with D perhaps matching TRBD1 (6 bases). CDR1 and CDR2 from the germline V gene are SNHLY and FYNNEI. This CDR3 contains 13 residues. Trimming stripped 5 bases from V and 3 bases from J, with 8 bases between. Here the CDR3 DNA reads TGTGCCAGCAGTAACAGGGTCAATCAGCCCCAGCATTTT. Protein sequence: CASSNRVNQPQHF. The full variable domain, in which reference TRBV2 and TRBJ1-5 provide the parts outside the CDR3, is EPEVTQTPSHQVTQMGQEVILRCVPISNHLYFYWYRQILGQKVEFLVSFYNNEISEKSEIFDDQFSVERPDGSNFTLKIRSTKLEDSAMYFCASSNRVNQPQHFGDGTRLSIL.

A few counts support this clonotype. The chain links TRBV3-1 to TRBJ2-6, with 7 bases fitting TRBD1. V lost 6 bases, J lost 0 bases, and 14 bases stayed unmatched. This CDR3 has 19 residues. Germline lookup yields CDR1 LGHDT and CDR2 YNNKEL (reference sequence). CDR3 in DNA: TGTGCCAGCAGTACTCATGTGTGGGACAGTAGCTCTGGGGCCAACGTCCTGACTTTC. This codes for CASSTHVWDSSSGANVLTF.

CDR3 nucleotide sequence: TGCGCCAGCAGCTTGTGGGACAGGGAGACTGAAGCTTTCTTT. This encodes CASSLWDRETEAFF. The V call is TRBV5-1, the J call TRBJ1-1, with TRBD1 matching over 9 bases. The CDR3 covers 14 residues. J was trimmed by 5 bases and V by 1 base; bases with no gene match: 3. The germline V gene encodes CDR1 SGHRS and CDR2 YFSETQ.

This clonotype showed up many times. This chain links TRBV12-3 or TRBV12-4 with TRBJ2-5, with TRBD1 matching over 7 bases. The trim removed 4 bases at V and 3 bases at J, leaving 8 bases unmatched. The CDR3 sequence is 15 residues long. The DNA for the CDR3 is TGTGCCAGCAGTTCCCGACAGGGAATAAAAGAGACCCAGTACTTC. Residues: CASSSRQGIKETQYF.

The chain has TRBV29-1 and TRBJ2-7; TRBD1 aligns across 10 bases. The CDR3 loop spans 14 amino acids. The V gene's germline CDR1 is SQVTM and CDR2 ANQGSEA. Trimming took 4 bases from V and 7 from J; bases not matched to a gene: 10. CDR3 sequence (DNA): TGCAGCGTTGCAGGGCGACAGGGGGCTTTTGAGCAGTACTTC. It codes for CSVAGRQGAFEQYF.

This clonotype was picked up a small number of times. J is TRBJ2-4 and V is TRBV3-1, with D unresolved. The V gene's germline CDR1 is LGHDT and CDR2 YNNKEL (reference sequence). The CDR3 length is 14 residues. The V and J ends lost 4 bases and 0 bases respectively, with 7 bases between them. CDR3 in DNA: TGTGCCAGCAGCCCTCAGTTAGCCAAAAACATTCAGTACTTC. Its translation is CASSPQLAKNIQYF.

This clonotype has a count of ten or more. V and J are TRBV18 and TRBJ2-3; D is perhaps TRBD1 or TRBD2 (5 bases each). The CDR3 runs to 13 residues. Trimming stripped 3 bases from V and 1 base from J, with 5 bases between. The V gene's germline CDR1 is KGHSH and CDR2 LQKENI. Here the CDR3 reads CASSPGGTDTQYF. The CDR3 DNA reads as TGTGCCAGCTCACCGGGGGGCACAGATACGCAGTATTTT.

This chain links TRBV5-1 with TRBJ2-7; 9 bases are shared with TRBD1. CDR1 SGHRS and CDR2 YFSETQ come from the germline V gene. Trimming took 3 bases from V and 2 from J; bases not matched to a gene: 6. There are 15 residues in the CDR3. The CDR3, as DNA: TGCGCCAGCAGCTCGGGGACAGGGAGAGCCTACGAGCAGTACTTC. It yields the protein CASSSGTGRAYEQYF. Together with reference TRBV5-1 and TRBJ2-7, the CDR3 gives the full variable domain: KAGVTQTPRYLIKTRGQQVTLSCSPISGHRSVSWYQQTPGQGLQFLFEYFSETQRNKGNFPGRFSGRQFSNSRSEMNVSTLELGDSALYLCASSSGTGRAYEQYFGPGTRLTVT.

This chain connects TRBV7-2 to TRBJ1-1; no firm D call. V was pared by 4 bases and J by 1 base, with 7 bases between. Germline assignment: CDR1 SGHTA and CDR2 FQGNSA. The CDR3 length is 13 residues. The CDR3 DNA follows: TGTGCCAGCAGCTCCAAAAAGAACACTGAAGCTTTCTTT. Encoded protein: CASSSKKNTEAFF.

On this clonotype: One junction end does not reproduce the germline sequence, and a read error may be involved. This chain connects TRBV7-2 to TRBJ2-1; a possible D gene is TRBD2 (5 bases). CDR3 length: 14 residues. Germline V gene lookup returns CDR1 SGHTA and CDR2 FQGNSA. CDR3 nucleotides: TGTGCCAGCAGCTTAGCGGTTCTAGCCAGTAGGGAGCTCTTC. Protein product: CASSLAVLASRELF.

This clonotype occurred a few times. This rearrangement joins TRBV3-1 to TRBJ2-7, with a possible D match to TRBD1 (5 bases). The CDR3 has 14 residues. Per germline, CDR1 LGHDT and CDR2 YNNKEL (reference sequence). V lost 2 bases and J lost 5, with 13 bases in between. The CDR3 is CASSQRGFYHEQYF. CDR3 coding DNA: TGTGCCAGCAGCCAAAGGGGTTTTTACCACGAGCAGTACTTC.

This chain connects TRBV5-6 to TRBJ2-3; the D is unclear. Germline V gene lookup returns CDR1 SGHDT and CDR2 YYEEEE. CDR3 size: 16 residues. Trimming pared 2 bases from V and 1 base from J, leaving 14 bases between. The CDR3 DNA sequence: TGTGCCAGCAGCTTAAAGACCTGGATGGGCACAGATACGCAGTATTTT. Translated: CASSLKTWMGTDTQYF.

The CDR3 nucleotides read TGTGCCACCAGCAGAGAGAGGCAGCCCCAGCATTTT. Translated, it gives CATSRERQPQHF. This chain joins TRBV15 and TRBJ1-5; D is unresolved. This CDR3 has 12 residues. Germline V lookup: CDR1 LNHNV, CDR2 YYDKDF (reference sequence). The V end lost 0 bases, the J end lost 7 bases, and 4 bases lay between the germline ends.

The V call is TRBV4-3, the J call TRBJ2-1; no firm D call. The germline V gene has CDR1 LGHNA and CDR2 YSLEER. V was shortened by 1 base and J by 12 bases, with 13 bases between the two germline ends. The CDR3 contains 13 residues. The CDR3 region has the DNA TGCGCCAGCAGCCAAGTGGGAACACTTGGGCAGTTCTTC. This translates into CASSQVGTLGQFF.

This clonotype was counted a few times. The CDR3 DNA reads as TGCGCCAGCAGCCAAGTTGGCGGGAGGGCCGAGGAAGAGCAGTTCTTC. As protein: CASSQVGGRAEEEQFF. The chain has TRBV4-3 and TRBJ2-1, with 9 positions matching TRBD2. Looked up from germline, CDR1 is LGHNA and CDR2 is YSLEER. Germline trimming cut 1 base from V and 10 bases from J; bases unmatched to any gene: 11. The CDR3 sequence is 16 residues long.